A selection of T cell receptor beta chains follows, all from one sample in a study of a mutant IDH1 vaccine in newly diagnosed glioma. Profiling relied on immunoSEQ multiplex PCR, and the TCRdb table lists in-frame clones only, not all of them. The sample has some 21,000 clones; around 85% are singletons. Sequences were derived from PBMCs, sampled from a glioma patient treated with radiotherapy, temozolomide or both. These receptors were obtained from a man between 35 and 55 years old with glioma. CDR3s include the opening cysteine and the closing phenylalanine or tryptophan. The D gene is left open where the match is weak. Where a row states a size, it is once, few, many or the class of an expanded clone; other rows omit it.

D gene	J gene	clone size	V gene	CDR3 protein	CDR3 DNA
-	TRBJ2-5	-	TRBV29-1	CSVETSQETQYF	TGCAGCGTTGAAACCAGTCAAGAGACCCAGTACTTC
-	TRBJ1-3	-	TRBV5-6	CASSEDIGNTIYF	TGTGCCAGCAGCGAGGACATTGGAAACACCATATATTTT
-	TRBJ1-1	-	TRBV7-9	CASSASRGTEAFF	TGTGCCAGCAGCGCTTCCAGGGGCACTGAAGCTTTCTTT
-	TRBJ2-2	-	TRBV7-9	CASITSRATNTGELFF	TGTGCCAGCATCACATCCCGAGCCACGAACACCGGGGAGCTGTTTTTT
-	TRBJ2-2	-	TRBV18	CASSPIGNTGELFF	TGTGCCAGCTCACCAATAGGGAACACCGGGGAGCTGTTTTTT
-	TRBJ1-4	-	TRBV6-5	CASSYGGDNEKLFF	TGTGCCAGCAGTTACGGAGGGGACAATGAAAAACTGTTTTTT
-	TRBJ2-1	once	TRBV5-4	CASSRAMSNEQFF	TGTGCCAGCAGCCGCGCTATGTCTAATGAGCAGTTCTTC
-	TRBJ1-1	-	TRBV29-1	CSVESGTTEAFF	TGCAGCGTTGAATCAGGGACCACTGAAGCTTTCTTT
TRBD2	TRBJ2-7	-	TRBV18	CASSRQLLSGRADEQYF	TGTGCCAGCTCCCGACAACTTTTGAGCGGGAGGGCCGACGAGCAGTACTTC
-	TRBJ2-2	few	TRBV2	CASSRDSGYPGELFF	TGTGCCAGCAGTCGGGACAGCGGGTATCCCGGGGAGCTGTTTTTT
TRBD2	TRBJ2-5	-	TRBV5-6	CASSFSGRETQYF	TGTGCCAGCAGCTTTAGCGGGAGGGAGACCCAGTACTTC
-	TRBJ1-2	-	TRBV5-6	CASSSGWGPLNYGYTF	TGTGCCAGCAGCTCGGGGTGGGGCCCGTTAAACTATGGCTACACCTTC
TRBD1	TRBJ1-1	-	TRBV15	CATSRLTGGWTEAFF	TGTGCCACCAGCAGGCTTACAGGGGGCTGGACTGAAGCTTTCTTT
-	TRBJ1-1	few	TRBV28	CASSSSGTVEAFF	TGTGCCAGCAGTTCCTCCGGGACGGTCGAAGCTTTCTTT
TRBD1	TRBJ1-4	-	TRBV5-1	CASSSGTGSQKLFF	TGCGCCAGCAGCTCCGGGACAGGGTCGCAAAAACTGTTTTTT
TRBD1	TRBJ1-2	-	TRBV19	CAHEVRGRLRGYTF	TGTGCCCATGAGGTCAGGGGGAGGCTCCGGGGCTACACCTTC
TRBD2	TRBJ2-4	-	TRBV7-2	CASSLLAGDKNIQYF	TGTGCCAGCAGCCTCCTAGCGGGGGATAAAAACATTCAGTACTTC
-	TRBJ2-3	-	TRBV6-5	CASTLGAGETDTQYF	TGTGCCAGCACCCTTGGAGCAGGGGAAACAGATACGCAGTATTTT
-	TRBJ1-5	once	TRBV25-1	CASSAAGGNQPQHF	TGTGCCAGCAGTGCGGCAGGGGGCAATCAGCCCCAGCATTTT
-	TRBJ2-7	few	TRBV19	CASSIVSGAYEQYF	TGTGCCAGTAGTATAGTCTCGGGGGCCTACGAGCAGTACTTC
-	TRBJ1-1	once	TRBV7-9	CASSFFENTEAFF	TGTGCCAGCAGCTTCTTCGAGAACACTGAAGCTTTCTTT
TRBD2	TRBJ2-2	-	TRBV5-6	CASSPGLAGNTGELFF	TGTGCCAGCAGCCCGGGACTAGCGGGGAACACCGGGGAGCTGTTTTTT
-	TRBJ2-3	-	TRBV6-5	CASSYSKDLGHTQYF	TGTGCCAGCAGTTACTCGAAGGACCTCGGGCATACGCAGTATTTT
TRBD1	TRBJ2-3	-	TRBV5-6	CASSLGTGTDTQYF	TGTGCCAGCAGCTTGGGGACAGGGACAGATACGCAGTATTTT
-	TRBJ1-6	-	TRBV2	CASSEARRQRYNSPLHF	TGTGCCAGCAGTGAAGCAAGGAGGCAGAGGTATAATTCACCCCTCCACTTT
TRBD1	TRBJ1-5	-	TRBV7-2	CASSAGTGFTQPQHF	TGTGCCAGCAGCGCCGGGACAGGGTTTACTCAGCCCCAGCATTTT
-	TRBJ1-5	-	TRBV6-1	CASRGAGWFQPQHF	TGTGCCAGCAGGGGCGCAGGGTGGTTTCAGCCCCAGCATTTT
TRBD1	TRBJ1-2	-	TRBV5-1	CASSSGTGAVGYGYTF	TGCGCCAGCAGCTCGGGGACAGGGGCCGTTGGCTATGGCTACACCTTC
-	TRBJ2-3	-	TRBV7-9	CASSPEGGRTDTQYF	TGTGCCAGCAGCCCGGAGGGGGGTCGCACAGATACGCAGTATTTT
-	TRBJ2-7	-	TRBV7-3	CASSLSWGPAYEQYF	TGTGCCAGCAGCTTAAGCTGGGGTCCTGCCTACGAGCAGTACTTC
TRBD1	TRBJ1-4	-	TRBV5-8	CASSPPGQGGEKLFF	TGTGCCAGCAGCCCCCCGGGACAGGGGGGTGAAAAACTGTTTTTT
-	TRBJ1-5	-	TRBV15	CATSSLASNQPQHF	TGTGCCACCAGCAGTCTAGCTAGCAATCAGCCCCAGCATTTT
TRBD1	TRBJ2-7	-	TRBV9	CASSPQTGAYEQYF	TGTGCCAGCAGCCCACAGACAGGGGCCTACGAGCAGTACTTC
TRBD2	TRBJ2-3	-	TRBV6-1	CASRESSSGGDTQYF	TGTGCCAGCAGGGAGAGTTCTAGCGGAGGAGATACGCAGTATTTT
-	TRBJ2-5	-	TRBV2	CASSELQTQYF	TGTGCCAGCAGTGAGCTTCAGACCCAGTACTTC
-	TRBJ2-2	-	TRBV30	CAWSPGATLAGELFF	TGTGCCTGGAGTCCGGGGGCCACATTGGCCGGGGAGCTGTTTTTT
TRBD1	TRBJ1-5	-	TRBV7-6	CASSANRGGGQPQHF	TGTGCCAGCAGCGCCAACAGGGGCGGCGGTCAGCCCCAGCATTTT
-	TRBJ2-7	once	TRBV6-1	CASSRDPPTGEQYF	TGTGCCAGCAGCCGGGACCCACCCACAGGCGAGCAGTACTTC
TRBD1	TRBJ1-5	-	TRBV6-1	CASSEGQVNQPQHF	TGTGCCAGCAGTGAGGGACAGGTCAATCAGCCCCAGCATTTT
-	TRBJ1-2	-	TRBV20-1	CSAKDQGGYTF	TGCAGTGCCAAGGACCAGGGTGGCTACACCTTC
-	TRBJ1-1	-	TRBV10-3	CAIRGPNTEAFF	TGTGCCATCAGAGGGCCAAACACTGAAGCTTTCTTT
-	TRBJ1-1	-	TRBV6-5	CASRPTGSNTEAFF	TGTGCCAGCAGACCGACAGGTTCCAACACTGAAGCTTTCTTT
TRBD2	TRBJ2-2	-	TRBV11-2	CASRGLERGNTGELFF	TGTGCCAGCAGGGGGCTGGAGCGGGGAAACACCGGGGAGCTGTTTTTT
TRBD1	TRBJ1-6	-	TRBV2	CASRRTGLNSPLHF	TGTGCCAGCAGGAGGACAGGCCTGAATTCACCCCTCCACTTT
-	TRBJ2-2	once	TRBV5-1	CASSWRQTPTGELFF	TGCGCCAGCAGCTGGCGACAGACCCCGACCGGGGAGCTGTTTTTT
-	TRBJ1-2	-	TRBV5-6	CASSLGPNYGYTF	TGTGCCAGCAGCTTGGGACCTAACTATGGCTACACCTTC
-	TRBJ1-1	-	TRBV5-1	CASSPEGNWNTEAFF	TGCGCCAGCAGCCCCGAGGGTAATTGGAACACTGAAGCTTTCTTT
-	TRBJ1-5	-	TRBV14	CASSQDLNQPQHF	TGTGCCAGCAGCCAAGATCTTAATCAGCCCCAGCATTTT
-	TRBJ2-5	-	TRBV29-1	CSVRGVDQTQYF	TGCAGCGTCCGCGGGGTTGATCAGACCCAGTACTTC
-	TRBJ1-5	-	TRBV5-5	CASSYNTEGNQPQHF	TGTGCCAGCAGCTATAACACGGAGGGCAATCAGCCCCAGCATTTT
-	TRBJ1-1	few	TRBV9	CASSPGQLNTEAFF	TGTGCCAGCAGCCCCGGTCAGCTGAACACTGAAGCTTTCTTT
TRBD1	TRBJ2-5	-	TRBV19	CASSASRDRVQETQYF	TGTGCCAGTAGTGCCAGCCGGGACAGGGTCCAAGAGACCCAGTACTTC
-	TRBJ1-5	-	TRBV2	CASSEGRGNQPQHF	TGTGCCAGCAGTGAGGGACGGGGGAATCAGCCCCAGCATTTT
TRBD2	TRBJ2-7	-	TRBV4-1	CASSHTGTSDEQYF	TGCGCCAGCAGCCACACCGGGACTAGTGACGAGCAGTACTTC